This paragraph covers one TCR beta chain sequence. What it binds is not known. This entry belongs to a study of T cell repertoires in cytomegalovirus infection. Whole-study context: From public TCR beta signatures came an indication of both CMV infection and matching HLA type. General observations from the study: The response measured ex vivo was dominated by TCR beta clonotypes (HLA-C-restricted and CMV-specific). Of the TCR beta families, the public ones yielded a cumulative frequency that identified carriers of CMV plus the relevant HLA.

MiXCR was run by TCRdb on the reads, yielding one entry per CDR3 protein. The sample includes just under 550,000 distinct CDR3 sequences, around 27% of them seen just once. V lost 10 bases and J 1 base, leaving 17 bases between the germline ends. Looked up from germline, CDR1 is MNHNY and CDR2 is SVGAGI (reference sequence). The CDR3 is made up of 14 amino acids. The V and J genes are TRBV6-6 and TRBJ2-7; unclear D gene. The material sequenced was PBMCs. This TCR was recovered from a human donor in good health (CMV status not recorded). Some clones in this sample may be carry-over from other donors' samples. The CDR3 DNA follows: TGTGCCACCCTACCGGGTGCTTCGTCCTACGAGCAGTACTTC. Translation: CATLPGASSYEQYF.